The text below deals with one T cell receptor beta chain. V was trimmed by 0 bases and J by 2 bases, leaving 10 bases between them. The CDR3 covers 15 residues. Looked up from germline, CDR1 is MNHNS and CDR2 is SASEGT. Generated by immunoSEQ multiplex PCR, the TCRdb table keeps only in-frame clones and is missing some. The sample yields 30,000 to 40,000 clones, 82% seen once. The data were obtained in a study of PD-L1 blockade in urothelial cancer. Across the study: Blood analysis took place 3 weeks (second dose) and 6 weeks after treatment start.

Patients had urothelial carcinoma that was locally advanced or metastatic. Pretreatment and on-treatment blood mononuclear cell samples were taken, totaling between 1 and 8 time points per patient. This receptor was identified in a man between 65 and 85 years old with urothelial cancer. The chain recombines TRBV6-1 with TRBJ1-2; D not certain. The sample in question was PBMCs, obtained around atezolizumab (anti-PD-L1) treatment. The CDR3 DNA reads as TGTGCCAGCAGTGAAGCGCTATCGATCAACTATGGCTACACCTTC. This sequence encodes CASSEALSINYGYTF.